This T cell receptor beta chain is from a study of identical twins. V lost 7 bases to trimming and J lost 7 bases, with 15 bases between them. Germline V CDR1 and CDR2: SGHDT, YYEEEE. CDR3 length: 12 residues. TCRdb passed the 5' RACE reads through MiXCR, listing each CDR3 protein once. Of about 470,000 distinct CDR3 sequences in the sample, roughly a quarter are singletons; the top ten hold about 2.9%. General study findings and limits: Cord blood beta clonotypes present at high abundance carried fewer insertions; no such pattern appeared in memory repertoires.

In regard to this clonotype: The antigen remains undetermined.

This sample was shared with a second study, whose subject was T cells expressing NK-cell markers. In that study: Obtained from sorted CD3+CD56+NKG2C+, CD3+CD56+NKG2C- and CD3+CD56-NKG2C+ T cells were the TCR beta repertoires. Eight donors were sequenced, seven testing HCMV-seropositive and one testing seronegative. T cells sorted in several experiments were restricted to alpha-beta TCR T cells by an anti-gamma-delta TCR antibody.

The rearrangement links TRBV5-6 to TRBJ2-7; the D is unclear. The clonotype originates from a young woman in good health. Sequencing was carried out using CD4+ T cells sorted from blood. The CDR3 is CASGPGLGEQYF. CDR3 nucleotides: TGTGCCAGCGGCCCCGGGCTCGGAGAGCAGTACTTC.